The next 3 T cell receptor beta chains were all read from a single sample in a study of CD8 T cells in ankylosing spondylitis. TCRdb reanalysed the 5' RACE reads using MiXCR and keeps one entry per CDR3 protein. This sample has fewer than 400,000 distinct CDR3 sequences, with 14% to 15% found just once. Sequencing was done on a sample of blood, either unsorted or a sorted T cell fraction (not recorded which). Receptors originate from a male donor with ankylosing spondylitis or in good health (not recorded which).

This clonotype has only a few counts. The CDR3 spells CSARDPSSGGGNEQFF. The CDR3, as DNA: TGCAGTGCTAGAGACCCTTCTAGCGGGGGGGGCAATGAGCAGTTCTTC. This chain uses TRBV20-1 with TRBJ2-1; 12 bases match TRBD2. This CDR3 has 16 residues. The V segment lost 0 bases and the J segment 6 bases; nucleotides outside the gene matches: 6. Germline-derived CDR1 and CDR2 are DFQATT and SNEGSKA (reference sequence).

This clonotype was recorded a few times. The J gene is TRBJ2-1, the V gene TRBV12-3 or TRBV12-4, with 7 bases matching TRBD2. The length of the CDR3 is 15 residues. V was pared by 6 bases and J by 0 bases, with 5 bases of the junction left unmatched. CDR3 sequence reads: CASSPGEGSYNEQFF. CDR3 nucleotide sequence: TGTGCCAGCAGCCCTGGGGAGGGCTCCTACAATGAGCAGTTCTTC.

V gene TRBV20-1 combines with J gene TRBJ2-2, with 9 bases aligning to TRBD2. The trim removed 1 base at V and 1 base at J, leaving 4 bases unmatched. The CDR3 spans 16 residues. Germline-derived CDR1 and CDR2 are DFQATT and SNEGSKA (reference sequence). Here the CDR3 reads CSARALREGNTGELFF. The CDR3 DNA reads TGCAGTGCTAGAGCGTTGCGGGAGGGGAACACCGGGGAGCTGTTTTTT.